This TCR beta chain was recovered during a study of cytomegalovirus exposure and HLA in healthy donors. This clone was seen only once. Its antigen is as yet unknown. Findings and limits, study-wide: A later analysis reportedly identified an Asian-associated ancestry cluster as carrying fewer N-insertions than the approximately 640-donor mean.

J was trimmed by 1 base and V by 4 bases; bases with no gene match: 15. CDR1 SGHNT and CDR2 YYREEE come from the germline V gene (reference sequence). The CDR3 is made up of 19 amino acids. The PCR had 60 Vbeta and 13 Jbeta primers. Generated by immunoSEQ multiplex PCR, the TCRdb table keeps only in-frame clones and is missing some. The sample includes 80,000 to 95,000 clones, around 81% seen only once; the top ten take around 1.9%. Everyone who donated was a healthy bone marrow donor. This chain uses TRBV5-4 with TRBJ2-1; 9 bases are a match to TRBD2. The material sequenced was PBMCs. The sequence was obtained from a woman aged 25 to 45 in good health and CMV-seronegative. Written as DNA, the CDR3 is TGTGCCAGCAGCCCCGAGTATCGGGCGGGAGGGTCTTCCTACAATGAGCAGTTCTTC. Protein: CASSPEYRAGGSSYNEQFF.